This TCR beta chain was captured by sequencing in a study of blood T cell repertoires in COVID-19. Study-wide background: Acute and convalescent COVID-19 specimens originated in the United States, Italy and Spain. The analysed material was cDNA or gDNA that came from T cells, B-cell-depleted T cells, or PBMCs.

Trimming left V 0 bases short and J 5 bases short, with 14 bases between. The CDR3 has 15 amino acids. The germline CDR1 and CDR2 sequences are SGHRS and YFSETQ. Source study methods: Using reference gene primer amplification, nucleated cell counts were estimated. Sequenced by immunoSEQ multiplex PCR; TCRdb stores in-frame clones only, minus some. V, J and clone size reflect that table, while D and trimming were determined from the DNA. The sample holds about 130,000 clones, about 79% seen once. The sequenced material came from peripheral blood. This clonotype was obtained from a woman in her forties or fifties with acute or convalescent COVID-19. J is TRBJ1-1 and V is TRBV5-1; D may be TRBD1 (5 bases). The CDR3 spells CASSLVGSRETEAFF. The CDR3 DNA sequence: TGCGCCAGCAGCTTGGTCGGGAGCAGGGAGACTGAAGCTTTCTTT.